Listed below are T cell receptor beta chains from one sample, sequenced in a study of blood T cells in healthy people across ages. Each CDR3 protein is one row after TCRdb ran MiXCR on the 5' RACE reads. The repertoire includes some 1 million distinct CDR3 sequences, around 45% of them detected once, and approximately 20% sits in the top ten. The specimen sequenced was blood. These receptors were taken from a woman aged 60 to 75 in good health. CDR3s include the opening cysteine and the closing phenylalanine or tryptophan. D genes are given only for firm matches. Clone size is stated in some rows and not others, as once, few, many or a class when expanded.

>13|TRBV25-1|TRBJ1-3|TRBD1|-
CASKTGTGNTIYF
TGTGCCAGTAAGACAGGGACCGGAAACACCATATATTTT
>15|TRBV9|TRBJ2-3|TRBD2|-
CASSVRLADTDTQYF
TGTGCCAGCAGCGTCAGACTAGCGGACACAGATACGCAGTATTTT
>14|TRBV7-9|TRBJ2-7|TRBD1|-
CASSFGQASYEQYF
TGTGCCAGCAGCTTCGGACAGGCGTCCTACGAGCAGTACTTC
>13|TRBV3-1|TRBJ2-7|-|few
CASSQGEAYEQYF
TGTGCCAGCAGCCAAGGGGAAGCCTACGAGCAGTACTTC
>13|TRBV7-2|TRBJ2-7|-|once
CASSLNKVYEQYF
TGTGCCAGCAGCCTAAATAAAGTCTACGAGCAGTACTTC
>14|TRBV29-1|TRBJ2-7|TRBD2|few
CSVVLREASYEQYF
TGCAGCGTGGTGTTGCGGGAGGCCTCCTACGAGCAGTACTTC
>15|TRBV15|TRBJ2-7|-|-
CATSRDGTGVYEQYF
TGTGCCACCAGCAGAGATGGGACGGGAGTCTACGAGCAGTACTTC
>13|TRBV30|TRBJ2-5|-|-
CAWSGQAQETQYF
TGTGCCTGGAGTGGGCAGGCCCAAGAGACCCAGTACTTC
>13|TRBV20-1|TRBJ2-1|-|-
CSASRPGADEQFF
TGCAGTGCTAGTAGGCCTGGGGCGGATGAGCAGTTCTTC
>13|TRBV6-5|TRBJ2-1|-|-
CASSYTIQETQFF
TGTGCCAGCAGTTACACGATCCAAGAGACCCAGTTCTTC
>17|TRBV27|TRBJ2-5|TRBD2|-
CASSLNRLAGRSGEQYF
TGTGCCAGCAGTCTAAATCGTCTAGCGGGACGTTCGGGGGAGCAGTACTTC
>13|TRBV7-9|TRBJ2-2|TRBD1|-
CASSSQGAGELFF
TGTGCCAGCAGCTCACAGGGGGCCGGGGAGCTGTTTTTT
>14|TRBV6-6|TRBJ2-3|TRBD2|-
CASSETSGIDTQYF
TGTGCCAGCAGCGAGACTAGCGGGATCGATACGCAGTATTTT
>14|TRBV7-9|TRBJ2-7|TRBD1|-
CASSGTGGLEEQYF
TGTGCCAGCAGCGGCACAGGGGGCCTGGAAGAGCAGTACTTC
>15|TRBV15|TRBJ2-7|TRBD1|-
CATSRGGQARYEQYF
TGTGCCACCAGCAGAGGGGGACAGGCGCGGTACGAGCAGTACTTC
>16|TRBV29-1|TRBJ2-3|TRBD1|-
CSVEGGLQGASDTQYF
TGCAGCGTTGAAGGCGGACTTCAGGGGGCTTCAGATACGCAGTATTTT
>11|TRBV20-1|TRBJ2-1|-|few
CSANYYNEQFF
TGCAGTGCTAACTATTACAATGAGCAGTTCTTC
>16|TRBV28|TRBJ2-7|-|-
CASSPPASRSSYEQYF
TGTGCCAGCAGTCCTCCTGCTAGCCGGAGCTCCTACGAGCAGTACTTC
>23|TRBV20-1|TRBJ2-1|TRBD1|-
CSARDPIRISRTGSTGPPNEQFF
TGCAGTGCTAGAGATCCCATCAGAATTTCGCGGACAGGGTCGACAGGACCTCCCAATGAGCAGTTCTTC
>14|TRBV4-1|TRBJ2-3|-|-
CASSRFERADTQYF
TGCGCCAGCAGCCGATTCGAGAGGGCAGATACGCAGTATTTT
>16|TRBV9|TRBJ2-3|TRBD2|-
CASSPIAGGGTDTQYF
TGTGCCAGCAGCCCCATAGCGGGAGGCGGCACAGATACGCAGTATTTT
>14|TRBV2|TRBJ1-1|-|-
CASKVGKQNTEAFF
TGTGCCAGCAAGGTGGGAAAGCAGAACACTGAAGCTTTCTTT
>16|TRBV28|TRBJ2-6|TRBD1|-
CASSPGQVAGANVLTF
TGTGCCAGCAGCCCCGGACAGGTGGCTGGGGCCAACGTCCTGACTTTC
>15|TRBV20-1|TRBJ2-1|TRBD2|-
CSAETPGLGRYEQFF
TGCAGTGCTGAGACTCCGGGACTAGGACGCTATGAGCAGTTCTTC
>16|TRBV25-1|TRBJ2-5|-|-
CASSEAVRGRRETQYF
TGTGCCAGCAGTGAAGCCGTTCGGGGGCGGAGAGAGACCCAGTACTTC
>13|TRBV10-1|TRBJ1-5|-|few
CASSEGVNQPQHF
TGCGCCAGCAGTGAGGGTGTCAATCAGCCCCAGCATTTT
>14|TRBV7-6|TRBJ2-5|-|-
CASSQEAWEETQYF
TGTGCCAGCAGTCAAGAGGCATGGGAAGAGACCCAGTACTTC
>14|TRBV20-1|TRBJ2-7|-|-
CSARVPGLPYEQYF
TGCAGTGCTAGAGTACCGGGACTTCCCTACGAGCAGTACTTC
>16|TRBV6-2/TRBV6-3|TRBJ2-2|-|-
CASSMVVGANTGELFF
TGTGCCAGCAGTATGGTGGTCGGGGCTAACACCGGGGAGCTGTTTTTT
>13|TRBV7-9|TRBJ1-5|-|-
CASSPPGGKPQHF
TGTGCCAGCAGCCCCCCTGGGGGGAAGCCCCAGCATTTT
>14|TRBV3-1|TRBJ2-1|TRBD2|few
CASSQLAEYNEQFF
TGTGCCAGCAGCCAACTAGCGGAGTACAATGAGCAGTTCTTC
>15|TRBV12-3/TRBV12-4|TRBJ2-7|TRBD2|-
CASSLTPGGRYEQYF
TGTGCCAGCAGTTTGACGCCGGGAGGTCGGTACGAGCAGTACTTC
>16|TRBV6-5|TRBJ2-1|TRBD1|-
CASSYEPGQSMNEQFF
TGTGCCAGCAGTTACGAACCGGGACAGTCTATGAATGAGCAGTTCTTC
>16|TRBV5-1|TRBJ2-3|TRBD1|-
CASSGTGGGSTDTQYF
TGCGCCAGCAGCGGAACAGGGGGCGGGAGCACAGATACGCAGTATTTT
>15|TRBV7-9|TRBJ2-3|-|few
CASSPVGANTDTQYF
TGTGCCAGCAGCCCCGTGGGGGCGAACACAGATACGCAGTATTTT
>16|TRBV7-3|TRBJ2-1|-|-
CASSLNGGESYNEQFF
TGTGCCAGCAGCTTAAATGGCGGGGAGTCCTACAATGAGCAGTTCTTC
>14|TRBV24-1|TRBJ2-1|-|few
CATSGGEFYNEQFF
TGTGCCACCAGTGGTGGCGAATTCTACAATGAGCAGTTCTTC
>14|TRBV20-1|TRBJ2-5|-|few
CSARNRDTQETQYF
TGCAGTGCTAGAAACCGGGACACCCAAGAGACCCAGTACTTC
>14|TRBV5-1|TRBJ1-2|TRBD1|-
CASSFDRDYYGYTF
TGCGCCAGCAGCTTTGACAGGGACTACTATGGCTACACCTTC
>17|TRBV28|TRBJ2-1|-|once
CASSSSSDSNSYNEQFF
TGTGCCAGCAGTTCGTCCTCCGACAGCAATTCCTACAATGAGCAGTTCTTC
>14|TRBV29-1|TRBJ2-7|TRBD2|-
CSVLLAESSCEQYF
TGCAGCGTCCTACTAGCGGAAAGCTCCTGCGAGCAGTACTTC
>14|TRBV5-1|TRBJ2-1|-|few
CASSAESSYNEQFF
TGCGCCAGCAGCGCGGAAAGCTCCTACAATGAGCAGTTCTTC
>16|TRBV27|TRBJ2-1|-|few
CASSLFSGSSYNEQFF
TGTGCCAGCAGTTTATTTTCGGGTAGCTCCTACAATGAGCAGTTCTTC
>16|TRBV7-9|TRBJ2-1|TRBD2|few
CASNLGVAGLPYEQFF
TGTGCCAGCAACCTTGGAGTAGCGGGCCTCCCCTATGAGCAGTTCTTC
>13|TRBV20-1|TRBJ2-1|-|-
CSATGAGNNEQFF
TGCAGTGCTACCGGAGCCGGAAACAATGAGCAGTTCTTC
>17|TRBV5-1|TRBJ2-3|TRBD1|-
CASRPFNRGGTSDTQYF
TGCGCCAGCAGGCCTTTCAACAGGGGTGGGACATCCGATACGCAGTATTTT
>16|TRBV7-9|TRBJ2-3|TRBD2|-
CASSSGTIRATDTQYF
TGTGCCAGCAGCTCCGGGACTATCCGGGCCACAGATACGCAGTATTTT
>15|TRBV6-1|TRBJ2-7|-|few
CASSEGSRLRYEQYF
TGTGCCAGCAGTGAAGGCTCTCGGCTGAGGTACGAGCAGTACTTC
>17|TRBV18|TRBJ2-5|TRBD2|-
CASSPRGLAGSQETQYF
TGTGCCAGCTCACCACGGGGACTAGCGGGATCTCAAGAGACCCAGTACTTC
>20|TRBV27|TRBJ2-7|-|-
CASSLSRGGLTRGSSYEQYF
TGTGCCAGCAGTTTATCAAGGGGAGGCCTTACTAGGGGGAGCTCCTACGAGCAGTACTTC
>16|TRBV10-3|TRBJ2-1|TRBD2|-
CAITKTSLAGEHEQFF
TGTGCCATCACCAAGACGTCATTAGCGGGAGAGCATGAGCAGTTCTTC
>14|TRBV15|TRBJ1-2|TRBD1|-
CATGTWTGGEGYTF
TGTGCCACCGGCACGTGGACAGGGGGCGAAGGCTACACCTTC
>13|TRBV18|TRBJ2-5|-|few
CASSPNRVETQYF
TGTGCCAGCTCACCAAACAGGGTAGAGACCCAGTACTTC